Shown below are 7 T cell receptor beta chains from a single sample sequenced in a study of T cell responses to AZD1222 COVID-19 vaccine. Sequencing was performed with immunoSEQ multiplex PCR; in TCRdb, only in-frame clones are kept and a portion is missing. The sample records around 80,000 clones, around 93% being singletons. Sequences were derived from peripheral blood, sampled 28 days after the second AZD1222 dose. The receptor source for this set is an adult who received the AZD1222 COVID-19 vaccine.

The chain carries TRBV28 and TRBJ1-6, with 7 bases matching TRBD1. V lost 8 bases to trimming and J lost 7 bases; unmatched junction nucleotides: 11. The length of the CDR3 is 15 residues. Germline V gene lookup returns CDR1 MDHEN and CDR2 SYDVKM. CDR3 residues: CASSDAAGGNSPLHF. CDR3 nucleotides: TGTGCCAGCTCTGACGCGGCAGGGGGGAATTCACCCCTCCACTTT.

The CDR3 DNA reads TGTGCCAGCGTTCAGGGCGACCAAGAGACCCAGTACTTC. Protein: CASVQGDQETQYF. The chain is built from TRBV28 and TRBJ2-5, with D tentatively TRBD1 (5 bases). The CDR3 consists of 13 residues. Germline CDR1 is MDHEN and CDR2 is SYDVKM. V lost 8 bases to trimming and J lost 0 bases, with 10 bases between them.

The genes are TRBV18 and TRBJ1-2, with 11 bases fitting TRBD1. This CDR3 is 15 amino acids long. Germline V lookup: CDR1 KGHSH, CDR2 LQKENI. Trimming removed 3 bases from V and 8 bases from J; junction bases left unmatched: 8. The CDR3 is CASSPPGTGGLGYTF. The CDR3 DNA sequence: TGTGCCAGCTCACCCCCCGGGACAGGGGGTCTAGGCTACACCTTC.

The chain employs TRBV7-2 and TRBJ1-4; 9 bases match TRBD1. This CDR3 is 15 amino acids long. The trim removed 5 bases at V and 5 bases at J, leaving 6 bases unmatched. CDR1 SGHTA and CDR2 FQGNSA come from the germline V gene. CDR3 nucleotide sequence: TGTGCCAGCAGCACCCAGACAGGGGGAAATGAAAAACTGTTTTTT. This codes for CASSTQTGGNEKLFF. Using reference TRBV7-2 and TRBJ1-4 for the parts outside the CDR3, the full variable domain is GAGVSQSPSNKVTEKGKDVELRCDPISGHTALYWYRQSLGQGLEFLIYFQGNSAPDKSGLPSDRFSAERTGGSVSTLTIQRTQQEDSAVYLCASSTQTGGNEKLFFGSGTQLSVL.

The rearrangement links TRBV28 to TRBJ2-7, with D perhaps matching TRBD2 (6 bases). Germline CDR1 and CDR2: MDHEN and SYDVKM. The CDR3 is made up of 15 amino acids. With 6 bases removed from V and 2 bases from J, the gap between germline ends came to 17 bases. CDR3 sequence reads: CASRLGTLNTYEQYF. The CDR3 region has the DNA TGTGCCAGCAGACTCGGGACTCTTAATACCTACGAGCAGTACTTC.

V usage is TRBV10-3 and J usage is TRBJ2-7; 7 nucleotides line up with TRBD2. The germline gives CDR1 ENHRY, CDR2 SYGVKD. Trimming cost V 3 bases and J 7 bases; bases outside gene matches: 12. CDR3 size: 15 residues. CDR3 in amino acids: CAISDPSGPSGEQYF. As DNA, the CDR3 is TGTGCCATCAGTGACCCTAGCGGACCATCGGGGGAGCAGTACTTC.

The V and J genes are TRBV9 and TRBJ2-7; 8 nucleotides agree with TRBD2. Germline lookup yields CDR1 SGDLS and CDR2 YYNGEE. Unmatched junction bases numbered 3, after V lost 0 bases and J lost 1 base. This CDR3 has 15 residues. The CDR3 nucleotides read TGTGCCAGCAGCGTAGGGATAGCGGGGTCCTACGAGCAGTACTTC. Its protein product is CASSVGIAGSYEQYF. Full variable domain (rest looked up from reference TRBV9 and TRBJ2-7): DSGVTQTPKHLITATGQRVTLRCSPRSGDLSVYWYQQSLDQGLQFLIQYYNGEERAKGNILERFSAQQFPDLHSELNLSSLELGDSALYFCASSVGIAGSYEQYFGPGTRLTVT.